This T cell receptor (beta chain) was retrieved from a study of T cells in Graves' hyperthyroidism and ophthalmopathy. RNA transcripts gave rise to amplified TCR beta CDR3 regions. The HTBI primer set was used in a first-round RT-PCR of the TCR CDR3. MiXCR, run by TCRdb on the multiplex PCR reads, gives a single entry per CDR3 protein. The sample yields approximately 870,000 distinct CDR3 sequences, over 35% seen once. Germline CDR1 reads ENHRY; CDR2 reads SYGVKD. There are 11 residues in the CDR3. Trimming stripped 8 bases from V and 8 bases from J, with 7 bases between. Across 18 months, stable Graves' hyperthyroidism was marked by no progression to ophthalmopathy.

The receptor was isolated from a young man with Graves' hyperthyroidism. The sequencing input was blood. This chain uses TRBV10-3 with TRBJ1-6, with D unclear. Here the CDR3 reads CAIGYDSPLHF. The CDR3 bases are TGTGCCATCGGCTACGATTCACCCCTCCACTTT.